The next 20 T cell receptor beta chains were all read from a single sample in a study of CXCR3-negative and CXCR3-positive naive CD8 T cells. General study findings and limits: Researchers report that CXCR3-positive naive cells carry more hydrophobic TRB CDR3s than CXCR3-negative naive cells.

Their recognized antigens are unknown. TRB cDNA was prepared as libraries by UMI-labeled 5' RACE. TCRdb reprocessed the 5' RACE reads and keeps a single row for each CDR3 protein, giving no DNA. The clone table shows 6,000 or so distinct CDR3 sequences, with the ten largest holding 1.7%. Sample: naive CXCR3+ CD8+ T cells from blood. Subset given: CD45RO-CCR7+CD27+CD95- naive CD8+ T cells expressing CXCR3 (TNR3+). The receptors were sampled from a human donor in good health. Some clones in this sample may be carry-over from other donors' samples.

The chain carries TRBV18 and TRBJ2-5. Germline CDR1 and CDR2: KGHSH and LQKENI. This CDR3 is built from 12 residues. The CDR3 is CASSRFQETQYF.

This clonotype shows up as medium-sized by frequency. This rearrangement joins TRBV5-1 to TRBJ2-4; the TCRdb call, TRBD2, lacks DNA for checking. Germline V gene data show CDR1 as SGHRS and CDR2 as YFSETQ. CDR3 size: 17 residues. The CDR3: CASSSGRGYEAKNIQYF.

The V gene is TRBV2, the J gene TRBJ2-1; TCRdb's D gene call, TRBD2, goes unchecked for lack of DNA. Germline V gene data show CDR1 as SNHLY and CDR2 as FYNNEI. The CDR3 loop spans 15 amino acids. The CDR3 reads CASSYGLAGENEQFF. Together with reference TRBV2 and TRBJ2-1, the CDR3 gives the full variable domain: EPEVTQTPSHQVTQMGQEVILRCVPISNHLYFYWYRQILGQKVEFLVSFYNNEISEKSEIFDDQFSVERPDGSNFTLKIRSTKLEDSAMYFCASSYGLAGENEQFFGPGTRLTVL.

Considering frequency, this clonotype is medium-sized. The chain is built from TRBV20-1 and TRBJ2-7; absent DNA, TCRdb's TRBD2 call cannot be checked. CDR3 length: 16 residues. The germline V gene has CDR1 DFQATT and CDR2 SNEGSKA (reference sequence). The CDR3: CSARVLAGGPRYEQYF.

The V call is TRBV18, the J call TRBJ1-2; checking the TCRdb D call of TRBD1 is not possible without DNA. This CDR3 contains 16 residues. The V gene's germline CDR1 is KGHSH and CDR2 LQKENI. Here the CDR3 reads CASSRWPEPGADGYTF.

This clonotype is deemed medium-sized (0.01 to 0.1%) by its frequency. This chain links TRBV4-3 with TRBJ1-2; TCRdb proposes TRBD1, but this gene call is untestable without DNA. The CDR3 runs to 18 residues. Looked up from germline, CDR1 is LGHNA and CDR2 is YSLEER. The CDR3 spells CASSQDRAGGAPNYGYTF.

The chain joins TRBV29-1 to TRBJ2-1; absent DNA, TCRdb's TRBD1 call cannot be checked. The CDR3 is made up of 13 amino acids. Looked up from germline, CDR1 is SQVTM and CDR2 is ANQGSEA. The CDR3 sequence: CSVQGGNYNEQFF.

The rearrangement joins TRBV7-6 to TRBJ1-3. Germline V CDR1 and CDR2: SGHVS, FNYEAQ. The CDR3 covers 15 residues. The CDR3 loop reads CASSLARQSGNTIYF.

Frequency places this clonotype as medium-sized (0.01 to 0.1%). The V gene is TRBV13, the J gene TRBJ2-3; TCRdb's assignment of TRBD2 cannot be checked, as there is no DNA. Germline V gene sequence: CDR1 PRHDT, CDR2 FYEKMQ (reference sequence). The CDR3 covers 15 residues. CDR3 sequence reads: CASSLAGGKTDTQYF. Full variable domain (rest looked up from reference TRBV13 and TRBJ2-3): AAGVIQSPRHLIKEKRETATLKCYPIPRHDTVYWYQQGPGQDPQFLISFYEKMQSDKGSIPDRFSAQQFSDYHSELNMSSLELGDSALYFCASSLAGGKTDTQYFGPGTRLTVL.

This clonotype counts as medium-sized by frequency. The V and J genes are TRBV18 and TRBJ2-7; lacking DNA, the TRBD2 call made by TCRdb goes unchecked. Germline V gene lookup returns CDR1 KGHSH and CDR2 LQKENI. This CDR3 is built from 16 residues. CDR3: CASSPVPSGVSYEQYF.

The chain uses TRBV29-1 and TRBJ2-6; TCRdb names TRBD2, which stays unverified in the absence of DNA. The CDR3 is made up of 17 amino acids. Looked up from germline, CDR1 is SQVTM and CDR2 is ANQGSEA. CDR3 amino acids: CSVEFREVDSGANVLTF.

This chain joins TRBV29-1 and TRBJ2-5. Germline assignment: CDR1 SQVTM and CDR2 ANQGSEA. This CDR3 comprises 12 residues. CDR3 protein: CSVEGLRETQYF.

The chain is built from TRBV6-2 or TRBV6-3 and TRBJ1-2; with no DNA, the TCRdb D assignment of TRBD1 cannot be verified. Germline-derived CDR1 and CDR2 are MNHEY and SVGEGT. The CDR3 contains 14 residues. The CDR3 here is CASRPDRVDYGYTF.

This clonotype shows up as large by frequency. The chain has TRBV3-1 and TRBJ1-4; TCRdb returns TRBD1, unconfirmable since there is no DNA. This CDR3 spans 13 amino acids. Germline V gene sequence: CDR1 LGHDT, CDR2 YNNKEL (reference sequence). The CDR3 loop reads CASSPRDSEKLFF.

V gene TRBV25-1 combines with J gene TRBJ1-5. CDR1 and CDR2 (germline): MGHDK, SYGVNS. The CDR3 totals 15 residues. The CDR3 loop is CASSESGEVGQPQHF.

This chain joins TRBV29-1 and TRBJ2-5; the D call of TRBD2 rests on TCRdb alone, since no DNA is present to check it. Germline lookup yields CDR1 SQVTM and CDR2 ANQGSEA. The CDR3 loop spans 15 amino acids. This CDR3 reads CSVEGLAGGPATQYF.

Frequency places this clonotype as medium-sized. This chain joins TRBV29-1 and TRBJ1-2; with no DNA, the TCRdb D assignment of TRBD1 cannot be verified. CDR1 is SQVTM and CDR2 is ANQGSEA in the germline V gene. This CDR3 region has 12 residues. CDR3: CSVGGQNYGYTF. Together with reference TRBV29-1 and TRBJ1-2, the CDR3 gives the full variable domain: SAVISQKPSRDICQRGTSLTIQCQVDSQVTMMFWYRQQPGQSLTLIATANQGSEATYESGFVIDKFPISRPNLTFSTLTVSNMSPEDSSIYLCSVGGQNYGYTFGSGTRLTVV.

Its frequency marks this clonotype as medium-sized (0.01 to 0.1%). The chain carries TRBV29-1 and TRBJ2-2. The CDR3 loop spans 13 amino acids. The germline gives CDR1 SQVTM, CDR2 ANQGSEA. This CDR3 is CSVVLGYTGELFF.

This clonotype is medium-sized by frequency. The V call is TRBV6-5, the J call TRBJ2-1; TCRdb returns TRBD1, unconfirmable since there is no DNA. CDR3 length: 12 amino acids. In germline, CDR1 is MNHEY, CDR2 SVGAGI. The chain's CDR3 is CASSSGGNEQFF.

This clonotype is deemed medium-sized by its frequency. The chain employs TRBV10-3 and TRBJ2-7; TCRdb names TRBD2, which stays unverified in the absence of DNA. This CDR3 is 12 amino acids long. Germline CDR1 and CDR2: ENHRY and SYGVKD. CDR3 residues: CAIKDQRYEQYF.